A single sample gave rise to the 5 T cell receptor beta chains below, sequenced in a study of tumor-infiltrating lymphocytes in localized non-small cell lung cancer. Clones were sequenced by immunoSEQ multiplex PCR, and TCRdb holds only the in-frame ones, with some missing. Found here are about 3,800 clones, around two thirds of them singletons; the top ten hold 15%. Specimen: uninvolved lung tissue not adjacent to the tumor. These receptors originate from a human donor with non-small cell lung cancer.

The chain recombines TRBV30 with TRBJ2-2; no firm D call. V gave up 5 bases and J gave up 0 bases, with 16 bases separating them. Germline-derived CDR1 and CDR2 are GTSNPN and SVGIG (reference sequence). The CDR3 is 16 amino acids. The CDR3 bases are TGTGCCTGGTCCCTAGGGCCAGCAACGAACACCGGGGAGCTGTTTTTT. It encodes CAWSLGPATNTGELFF.

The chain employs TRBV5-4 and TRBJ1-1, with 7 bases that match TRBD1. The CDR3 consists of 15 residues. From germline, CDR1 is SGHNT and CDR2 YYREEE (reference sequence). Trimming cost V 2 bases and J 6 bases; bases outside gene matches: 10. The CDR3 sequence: CASSFWDRRESEAFF. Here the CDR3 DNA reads TGTGCCAGCAGCTTCTGGGACAGACGAGAGTCTGAAGCTTTCTTT.

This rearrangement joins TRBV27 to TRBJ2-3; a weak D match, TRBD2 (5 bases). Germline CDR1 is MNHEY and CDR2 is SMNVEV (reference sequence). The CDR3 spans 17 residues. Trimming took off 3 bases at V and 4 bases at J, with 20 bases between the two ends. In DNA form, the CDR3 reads TGTGCCAGCAGTTTCGAGGGAAGAAGTTTAGAGGCAGATACGCAGTATTTT. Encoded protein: CASSFEGRSLEADTQYF.

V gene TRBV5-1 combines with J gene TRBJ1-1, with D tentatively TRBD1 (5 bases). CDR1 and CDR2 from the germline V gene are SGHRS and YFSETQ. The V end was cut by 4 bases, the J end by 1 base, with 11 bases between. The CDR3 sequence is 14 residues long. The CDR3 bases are TGCGCCAGCAGCCTCAGGGTTGAGAACACTGAAGCTTTCTTT. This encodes CASSLRVENTEAFF.

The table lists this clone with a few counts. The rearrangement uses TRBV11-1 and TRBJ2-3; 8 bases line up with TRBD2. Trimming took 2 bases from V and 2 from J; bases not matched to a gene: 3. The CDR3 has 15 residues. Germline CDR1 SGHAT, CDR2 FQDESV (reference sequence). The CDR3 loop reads CASSLLAGPTDTQYF. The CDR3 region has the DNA TGTGCCAGCAGCTTATTAGCGGGGCCCACAGATACGCAGTATTTT.